The source of this T cell receptor beta chain is a study of blood T cell repertoires in COVID-19 (TCRdb year 2020). Context from the whole study: The collaborator samples originated in the United States, Italy and Spain and spanned the acute and convalescent phases of COVID-19. The material from the prospective study consisted of cDNA or gDNA derived from T cells, B-cell-depleted T cells, or PBMCs. Subjects who had been exposed to COVID-19, were actively infected with it, or had recovered from it provided the deeply sampled blood TCRbeta repertoires that made up the dataset. The repertoires were released in a freely available public database intended as a resource for research on the immune response to SARS-CoV-2. The samples were drawn from two sources: the first 160 participants of the ongoing ImmuneRACE study, and 1,254 subjects contributed by 6 global collaborators. A de-identified subject ID, COVID-19 status, age in years and sex were almost always included in the sample metadata. Where available, HLA class I and class II types were taken from metadata supplied by the sample provider and were not determined by assay-based typing.

Concerning this clone: This clone's antigen is unknown. No base-level quality is on record; no much larger clone is a single base apart.

Here is what the overall study found, with its caveats: How much clinical and demographic metadata was included differed by source and by participant, and the metadata was provided uncurated.

Each collaborating institution followed its own protocols to collect whole blood in K2EDTA tubes. For TCRbeta analysis, collaborator samples were shipped as frozen whole blood, as isolated PBMCs, or as DNA extracted from either sample type. CDR1 and CDR2, per the germline V gene, are KGHSH and LQKENI. From the cysteine up to the phenylalanine, the CDR3 has a length of 15 residues. The read is trimmed to its CDR3 DNA, 45 bases read in frame from base 1. Trimming accounts for 1 base at V and 5 bases at J, while the number of junction bases matched to no gene is 5. TCRbeta CDR3 regions were amplified from genomic DNA by means of the immunoSEQ Assay, a bias-controlled multiplex PCR. As for how the authors treated the data: The number of nucleated cells in each sample was estimated from the amplification of reference gene primers within the assay. Sequence reads were collapsed and filtered to measure the absolute abundance of every unique TCRbeta CDR3 rearrangement. For each sample, productive Simpson clonality was calculated as the square root of Simpson's diversity index across productive rearrangements. What TCRdb holds here is the immuneACCESS table cut down to in-frame rearrangements. Part of the clones is not present; checked against another copy, under half of the missing clones reflect an unresolved V gene, and the others are unexplained. Clonal size and the V and J genes are those of that table, whereas D and trimming came from the DNA. The sample has about 97,000 clones on record, about 91% of them singletons. The ten most abundant clones make up about 4% of the sample.

The sequenced sample consisted of peripheral blood. This TCR came from a man aged 18 to 29 with acute or convalescent COVID-19. The chain uses TRBV18 and TRBJ2-5; TRBD1 agrees with 9 junctional bases. The sequenced DNA: TGTGCCAGCTCACCACGACAGGGGGAAGCGGAGACCCAGTACTTC. This is translated as CASSPRQGEAETQYF.